This TCR beta chain was found in a study of cytomegalovirus exposure and HLA in healthy donors. TCRdb keeps only in-frame clones here, not all; method: immunoSEQ multiplex PCR. Among roughly 120,000 clones listed, 88% were seen once. General study points: Most TCR sequences proved rare, with some public TCRs found in many donors.

Germline CDR1 is MGHDK and CDR2 is SYGVNS. The V end was cut by 4 bases, the J end by 0 bases, with 7 bases between. This CDR3 comprises 14 residues. Note on this clone: As yet, its antigen is unknown.

The source of this sequence is a man aged 18 to 30 in good health and CMV-seropositive. The sample taken for sequencing was PBMCs. The chain is built from TRBV25-1 and TRBJ1-5; D gene ambiguous. CDR3 bases: TGTGCCAGCAGTGTCACTGGTAGCAATCAGCCCCAGCATTTT. This codes for CASSVTGSNQPQHF.